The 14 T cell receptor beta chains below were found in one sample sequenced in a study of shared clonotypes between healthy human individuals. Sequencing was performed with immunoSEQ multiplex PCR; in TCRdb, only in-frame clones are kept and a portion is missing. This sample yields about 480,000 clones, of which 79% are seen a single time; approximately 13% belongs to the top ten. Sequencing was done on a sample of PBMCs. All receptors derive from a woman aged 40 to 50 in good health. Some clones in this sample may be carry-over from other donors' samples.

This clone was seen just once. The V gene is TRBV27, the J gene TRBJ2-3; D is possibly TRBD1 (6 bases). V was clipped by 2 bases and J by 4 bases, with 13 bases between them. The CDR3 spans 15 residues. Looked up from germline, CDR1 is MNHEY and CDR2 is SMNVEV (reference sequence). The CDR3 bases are TGTGCCAGCAGTTTACAAGGGGGTAGACCAGATACGCAGTATTTT. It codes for CASSLQGGRPDTQYF.

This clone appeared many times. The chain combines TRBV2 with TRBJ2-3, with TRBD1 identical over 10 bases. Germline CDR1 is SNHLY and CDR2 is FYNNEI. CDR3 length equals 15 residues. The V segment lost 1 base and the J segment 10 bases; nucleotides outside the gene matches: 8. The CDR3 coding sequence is TGTGCCAGCAGTGAAGGACAGGGGGCGCTTGGTGCGCAGTATTTT. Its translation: CASSEGQGALGAQYF. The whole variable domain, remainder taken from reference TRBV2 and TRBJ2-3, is EPEVTQTPSHQVTQMGQEVILRCVPISNHLYFYWYRQILGQKVEFLVSFYNNEISEKSEIFDDQFSVERPDGSNFTLKIRSTKLEDSAMYFCASSEGQGALGAQYFGPGTRLTVL.

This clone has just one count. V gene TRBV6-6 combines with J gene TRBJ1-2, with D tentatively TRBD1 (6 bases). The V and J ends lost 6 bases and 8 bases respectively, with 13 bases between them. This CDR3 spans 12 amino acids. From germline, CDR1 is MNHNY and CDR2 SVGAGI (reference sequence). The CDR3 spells CASRNRVYGYTF. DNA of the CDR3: TGTGCCAGCAGGAACAGGGTATACGGCTACACCTTC.

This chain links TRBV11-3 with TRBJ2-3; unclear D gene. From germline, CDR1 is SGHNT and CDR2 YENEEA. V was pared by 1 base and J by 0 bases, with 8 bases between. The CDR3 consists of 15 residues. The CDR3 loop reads CASSLGAASTDTQYF. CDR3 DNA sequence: TGTGCCAGCAGCTTAGGGGCAGCTAGCACAGATACGCAGTATTTT.

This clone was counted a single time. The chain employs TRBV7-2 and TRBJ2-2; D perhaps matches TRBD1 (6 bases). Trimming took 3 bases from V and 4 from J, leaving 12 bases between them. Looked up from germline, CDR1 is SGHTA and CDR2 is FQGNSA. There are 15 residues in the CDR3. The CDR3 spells CASSLSRGATGELFF. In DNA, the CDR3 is TGTGCCAGCAGCTTGAGCAGGGGCGCCACCGGGGAGCTGTTTTTT.

Here the CDR3 DNA reads TGTGCCAGCAGTGGGAGCGGGAGGGAGACAGATACGCAGTATTTT. It codes for CASSGSGRETDTQYF. The chain carries TRBV25-1 and TRBJ2-3; 10 positions agree with TRBD2. V lost 4 bases, J lost 3 bases, and 4 bases stayed unmatched. The CDR3 has 15 amino acids. Germline V gene sequence: CDR1 MGHDK, CDR2 SYGVNS.

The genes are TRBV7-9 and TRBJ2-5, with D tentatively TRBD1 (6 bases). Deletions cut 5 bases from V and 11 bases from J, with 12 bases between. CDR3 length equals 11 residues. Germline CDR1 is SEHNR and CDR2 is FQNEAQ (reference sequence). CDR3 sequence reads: CASSQGGEQYF. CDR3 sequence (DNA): TGTGCCAGCAGCCAAGGGGGAGAGCAGTACTTC.

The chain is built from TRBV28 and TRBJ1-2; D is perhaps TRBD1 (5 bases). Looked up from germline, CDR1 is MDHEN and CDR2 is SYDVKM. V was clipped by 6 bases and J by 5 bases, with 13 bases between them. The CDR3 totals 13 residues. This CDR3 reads CASRLTAPYGYTF. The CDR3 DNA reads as TGTGCCAGCAGACTGACAGCTCCGTATGGCTACACCTTC.

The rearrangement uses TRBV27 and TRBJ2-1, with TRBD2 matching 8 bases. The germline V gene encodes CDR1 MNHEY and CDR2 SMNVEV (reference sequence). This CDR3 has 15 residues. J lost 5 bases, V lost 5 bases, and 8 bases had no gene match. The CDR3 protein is CASSTSGSGHNEQFF. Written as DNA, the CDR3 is TGTGCCAGCAGTACCAGCGGGAGCGGCCACAATGAGCAGTTCTTC.

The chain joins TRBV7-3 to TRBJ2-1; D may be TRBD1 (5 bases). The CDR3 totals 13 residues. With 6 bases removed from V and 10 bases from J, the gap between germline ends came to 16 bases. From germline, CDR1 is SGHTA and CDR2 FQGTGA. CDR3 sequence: CASSFDPSGEQFF. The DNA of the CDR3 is TGTGCCAGCAGTTTTGACCCTTCAGGGGAGCAGTTCTTC. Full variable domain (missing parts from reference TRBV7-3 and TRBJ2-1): GAGVSQTPSNKVTEKGKYVELRCDPISGHTALYWYRQSLGQGPEFLIYFQGTGAADDSGLPNDRFFAVRPEGSVSTLKIQRTERGDSAVYLCASSFDPSGEQFFGPGTRLTVL.

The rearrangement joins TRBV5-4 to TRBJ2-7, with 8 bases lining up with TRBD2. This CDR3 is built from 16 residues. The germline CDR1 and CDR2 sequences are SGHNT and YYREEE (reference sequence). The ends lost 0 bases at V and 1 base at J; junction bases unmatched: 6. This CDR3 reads CASSLAGTRLSYEQYF. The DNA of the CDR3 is TGTGCCAGCAGCTTGGCCGGGACTAGATTATCCTACGAGCAGTACTTC.

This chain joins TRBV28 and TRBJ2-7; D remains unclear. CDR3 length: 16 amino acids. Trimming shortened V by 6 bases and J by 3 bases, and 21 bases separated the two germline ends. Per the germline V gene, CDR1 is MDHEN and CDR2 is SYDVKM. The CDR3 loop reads CASRGPGRRRYYEQYF. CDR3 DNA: TGTGCCAGCAGAGGCCCCGGTCGCAGGAGATACTACGAGCAGTACTTC.

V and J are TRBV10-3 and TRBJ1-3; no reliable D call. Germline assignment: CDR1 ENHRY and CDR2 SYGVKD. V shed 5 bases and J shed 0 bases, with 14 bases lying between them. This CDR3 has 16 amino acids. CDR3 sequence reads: CAISFSTLNSGNTIYF. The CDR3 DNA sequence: TGTGCCATCAGTTTTTCGACACTGAACTCTGGAAACACCATATATTTT.

The CDR3 loop reads CASGLVPRQEPPGLAGAGYEQYF. DNA for the CDR3: TGTGCTAGTGGTTTGGTACCTCGACAGGAACCCCCGGGACTAGCGGGAGCTGGCTACGAGCAGTACTTC. The genes are TRBV12-5 and TRBJ2-7; 14 bases align to TRBD2. CDR1 LGHNT and CDR2 FRNRAP come from the germline V gene. This CDR3 comprises 23 residues. V lost 0 bases to trimming and J lost 3 bases; unmatched junction nucleotides: 22.